This T cell receptor beta chain was obtained from a study of CD8+CD57+ T cells in acquired aplastic anemia. Patients chosen for sequencing had shown CD8+CD57+ cell expansion by flow cytometry. Blood was sampled before the patients had received any therapy. Germline CDR1 reads LNHDA; CDR2 reads SQIVND (reference sequence). Trimming shortened V by 5 bases and J by 3 bases, and 11 bases separated the two germline ends. The CDR3 has 13 residues. The template for TCR beta VDJ and CDR3 sequence profiling was genomic DNA. Each CDR3 protein gets one entry after TCRdb re-called the reads with MiXCR. In the table there are about 160,000 distinct CDR3 sequences, 71% of which are singletons.

V usage is TRBV19 and J usage is TRBJ2-7; tentatively, D is TRBD2 (5 bases). Material for sequencing was sorted CD4+, CD8+, or CD8+CD57+ T cells (not recorded which) from PBMCs. The sequence was collected from a human donor with aplastic anemia. The CDR3 protein is CASSEGRIYEQYF. CDR3 coding DNA: TGTGCCAGTAGTGAGGGCCGCATCTACGAGCAGTACTTC.